This T cell receptor (beta chain) was recorded in a study of CXCR3-negative and CXCR3-positive naive CD8 T cells. General study points: In cryopreserved cells, CXCR3 expression partially decreased, and fresh PBMCs were used in most assays. CXCR3-negative naive cells had less hydrophobic TRB CDR3s than did CXCR3-positive naive cells. Similar TRBV-TRBJ gene usage was seen in naive CXCR3-negative and CXCR3-positive cells, but not in memory cells.

A word on this clonotype: Its antigen is not identified.

The authors prepared UMI-labeled TRB cDNA libraries by 5' RACE. Following a re-call of the 5' RACE reads, TCRdb has one entry per CDR3 protein and lacks DNA. Its listing shows about 89,000 distinct CDR3 sequences. Researchers reported sorting every CD8+ T cell subset in triplicate, 300,000 or so cells per sort. Among CD8+ T cells, naive ones were CD45RO-CCR7+CD27+CD95-. The specimen sequenced was naive CXCR3+ CD8+ T cells from blood. Sample subset: CD45RO-CCR7+CD27+CD95- naive CD8+ T cells expressing CXCR3 (TNR3+). The receptor's source is a human donor in good health. Some clones in this sample may be carry-over from other donors' samples.

This chain's CDR3 is CSAKPLRLAGGLPSTDTQYF. The chain recombines TRBV20-1 with TRBJ2-3; TCRdb's D gene call, TRBD2, goes unchecked for lack of DNA. CDR3 size: 20 residues. Germline V gene sequence: CDR1 DFQATT, CDR2 SNEGSKA (reference sequence).